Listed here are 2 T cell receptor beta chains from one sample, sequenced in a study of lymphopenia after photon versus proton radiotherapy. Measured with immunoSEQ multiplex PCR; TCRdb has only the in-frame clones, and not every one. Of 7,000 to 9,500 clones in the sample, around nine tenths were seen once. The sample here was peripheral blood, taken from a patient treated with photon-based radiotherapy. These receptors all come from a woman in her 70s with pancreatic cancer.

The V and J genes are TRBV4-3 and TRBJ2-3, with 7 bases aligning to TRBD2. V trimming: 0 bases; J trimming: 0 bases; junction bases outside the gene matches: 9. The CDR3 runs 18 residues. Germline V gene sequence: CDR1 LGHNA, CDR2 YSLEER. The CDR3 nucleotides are TGCGCCAGCAGCCAAGATAGCGGGCCAATTACTAGCACAGATACGCAGTATTTT. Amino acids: CASSQDSGPITSTDTQYF.

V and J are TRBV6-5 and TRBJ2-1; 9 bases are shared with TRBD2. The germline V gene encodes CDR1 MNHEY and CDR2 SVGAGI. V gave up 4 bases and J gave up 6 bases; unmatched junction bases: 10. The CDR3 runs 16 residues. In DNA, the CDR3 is TGTGCCAGCAGTTCCGCGGCGGGAGGGAGAGCCAATGAGCAGTTCTTC. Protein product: CASSSAAGGRANEQFF.